This T cell receptor beta chain was profiled in a study of blood T cell repertoires in COVID-19. Study-level information: The cDNA or gDNA used as material had been derived from T cells, B-cell-depleted T cells, or PBMCs.

In the authors' methods: Reference gene primer amplification gave estimated nucleated cell counts. Clones were read by immunoSEQ multiplex PCR, and TCRdb kept only the in-frame ones, dropping some. The V and J calls and the clone size are those of that table, but D and trimming were determined from the DNA. The sample shows about 58,000 clones, around 78% of them seen only once. CDR1 SGHRS and CDR2 YFSETQ come from the germline V gene. Losses at the gene ends were 2 bases for V and 4 bases for J; bases not matched to a gene: 6. This CDR3 has 15 amino acids. This clonotype was sampled from a human donor in a cohort sampled during active COVID-19. V and J are TRBV5-1 and TRBJ1-1, with 9 bases that match TRBD1. The sequencing sample was made of peripheral blood. In nucleotides, the CDR3 is TGCGCCAGCAGCTTAGGGACAGGGTTTGTCACTGAAGCTTTCTTT. Translation: CASSLGTGFVTEAFF.